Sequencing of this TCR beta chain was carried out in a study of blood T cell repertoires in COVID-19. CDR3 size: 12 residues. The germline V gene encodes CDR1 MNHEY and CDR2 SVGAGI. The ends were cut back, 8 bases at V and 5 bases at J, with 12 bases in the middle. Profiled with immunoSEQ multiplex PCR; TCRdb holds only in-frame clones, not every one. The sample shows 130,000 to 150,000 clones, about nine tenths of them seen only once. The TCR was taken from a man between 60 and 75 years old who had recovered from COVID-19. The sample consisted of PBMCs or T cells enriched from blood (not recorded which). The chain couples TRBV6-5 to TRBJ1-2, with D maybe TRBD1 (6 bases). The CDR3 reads CASSLDRYGYTF. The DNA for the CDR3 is TGTGCCAGCTCCCTGGACAGATATGGCTACACCTTC.